Listed below are T cell receptor beta chains from one sample, sequenced in a study of blood T cell repertoires in COVID-19. The table came from immunoSEQ multiplex PCR; TCRdb's copy has only in-frame clones and leaves some out. The repertoire holds 120,000 to 150,000 clones, with 88% as singletons. The sample comprised peripheral blood. These receptors were obtained from a human donor with COVID-19, enrolled during active disease. The donor label of this sample is uncertain. Each CDR3 is given with its conserved first and last residue. D genes are given only for firm matches. A clone size is listed for some rows: how often the clone was seen (once, few, many), or a class if it is expanded.

abundance,v_gene,j_gene,d_gene,CDR3aa,CDR3nt
-,TRBV29-1,TRBJ2-7,-,CSVNLGGRGEQYF,TGCAGCGTTAACCTGGGGGGGCGCGGCGAGCAGTACTTC
-,TRBV3-1/TRBV3-2,TRBJ2-7,-,CASSPWTDTINEQYF,TGTGCCAGCAGCCCGTGGACAGACACAATTAACGAGCAGTACTTC
-,TRBV30,TRBJ2-6,-,CAWSKSGRAGALGGANVLTF,TGTGCCTGGAGTAAGAGTGGGAGAGCAGGGGCCCTGGGAGGGGCCAACGTCCTGACTTTC
-,TRBV4-1,TRBJ2-1,-,CASSQTWAGAYNEQFF,TGCGCCAGCAGCCAAACTTGGGCGGGGGCATACAATGAGCAGTTCTTC
-,TRBV7-9,TRBJ2-3,TRBD1,CASTPGQGPDTQYF,TGTGCCAGCACCCCAGGACAGGGTCCAGATACGCAGTATTTT
-,TRBV11-3,TRBJ2-3,TRBD2,CASSLRSRRGADTQYF,TGTGCCAGCAGCTTAAGATCCCGTCGGGGGGCAGATACGCAGTATTTT
few,TRBV3-1/TRBV3-2,TRBJ1-2,-,CASSHTGYGYTF,TGTGCCAGCAGCCATACCGGGTATGGCTACACCTTC
-,TRBV5-1,TRBJ1-3,TRBD1,CASSPRDSYSGNTIYF,TGCGCCAGCAGCCCCAGGGACAGCTACTCTGGAAACACCATATATTTT
-,TRBV19,TRBJ1-5,TRBD1,CASKGKGTENQPQHF,TGTGCCAGTAAAGGTAAAGGGACAGAAAATCAGCCCCAGCATTTT
-,TRBV30,TRBJ1-5,-,CAWSGVNRDQPQHF,TGTGCCTGGAGTGGGGTAAACAGGGACCAGCCCCAGCATTTT
-,TRBV29-1,TRBJ2-7,TRBD2,CSATSAYSYEQYF,TGCAGCGCTACTAGCGCATACTCCTACGAGCAGTACTTC
-,TRBV7-2,TRBJ2-5,-,CASSLPIGYQETQYF,TGTGCCAGCAGCCTACCCATCGGGTACCAAGAGACCCAGTACTTC
-,TRBV6-1,TRBJ2-3,-,CASSEAAAVLNTQYF,TGTGCCAGCAGTGAAGCGGCCGCAGTTCTGAATACGCAGTATTTT
-,TRBV19,TRBJ2-7,TRBD1,CASSLGQGAYEQYF,TGTGCCAGTAGTTTAGGACAGGGGGCCTACGAGCAGTACTTC
-,TRBV6-5,TRBJ2-7,TRBD1,CASTRAGGETYEQYF,TGTGCCAGCACAAGAGCAGGGGGCGAAACCTACGAGCAGTACTTC
-,TRBV6-5,TRBJ1-1,TRBD1,CASSPSPDRIAFF,TGTGCCAGCAGCCCCTCCCCGGACAGGATAGCTTTCTTT
-,TRBV19,TRBJ1-1,-,CASTPRGRTEAFF,TGTGCCAGTACCCCCCGAGGGCGGACTGAAGCTTTCTTT
-,TRBV28,TRBJ1-6,TRBD1,CASTMGDRGHSPLHF,TGTGCCAGCACCATGGGGGACAGGGGGCATTCACCCCTCCACTTT
once,TRBV7-9,TRBJ1-2,TRBD1,CASSFDRVVGYTF,TGTGCCAGCAGCTTCGACAGGGTAGTCGGCTACACCTTC
-,TRBV5-6,TRBJ2-5,-,CASSPGSETQYF,TGTGCCAGCAGCCCCGGGTCCGAGACCCAGTACTTC
-,TRBV7-9,TRBJ2-3,-,CASSLAPRVSHTQYF,TGTGCCAGCAGCTTAGCCCCGAGGGTTTCCCATACGCAGTATTTT
-,TRBV5-3,TRBJ1-1,TRBD1,CARSVGEGQGLEAFF,TGTGCCAGAAGCGTAGGCGAGGGACAGGGACTTGAAGCTTTCTTT
-,TRBV5-1,TRBJ2-3,-,CASSFGTDTQYF,TGCGCCAGCAGCTTCGGCACAGATACGCAGTATTTT
-,TRBV2,TRBJ2-1,TRBD2,CASRGGSYNEQFF,TGTGCCAGTCGCGGGGGGTCCTACAATGAGCAGTTCTTC
-,TRBV7-9,TRBJ1-3,TRBD1,CASSPPGQGNTIYF,TGTGCCAGCAGCCCTCCGGGACAGGGCAACACCATATATTTT
once,TRBV7-9,TRBJ2-1,TRBD1,CASSPFRRTGPYNEQFF,TGTGCCAGCAGCCCCTTCCGCCGGACAGGGCCCTACAATGAGCAGTTCTTC
-,TRBV11-2,TRBJ1-6,-,CASSLSTGSPLHF,TGTGCCAGCAGCTTAAGTACAGGTTCACCCCTCCACTTT
-,TRBV18,TRBJ1-3,-,CASSPGGSGRNTIYF,TGTGCCAGCTCACCGGGGGGAAGCGGGCGTAACACCATATATTTT